The 6 T cell receptor beta chains reported below all come from one sample, sequenced in a study of beta chain features in type 1 diabetes. General study results and limits: All four CD4+ subsets of Type 1 diabetes patients contained TCRB CDR3s that were moderately but significantly shorter.

What these receptors recognize is not known. What was sequenced were expressed TCRB transcripts, since all of the isolated RNA had been reverse transcribed. This table comes from immunoSEQ multiplex PCR, and its TCRdb copy is limited to in-frame clones, with some not included. The sample lists approximately 170,000 clones; about 7.8% were seen once. Sequencing was done on a sample of central memory CD4+ T cells from blood. The receptors shown here come from a middle-aged woman with type 1 diabetes.

In its sample, this clone was seen a few times. The chain employs TRBV9 and TRBJ1-6, with D unclear. The CDR3 extends over 15 amino acids. Germline V lookup: CDR1 SGDLS, CDR2 YYNGEE. V lost 0 bases and J 8 bases, leaving 12 bases between the germline ends. The CDR3 here is CASSVEPSGDSPLHF. CDR3 nucleotide sequence: TGTGCCAGCAGCGTAGAGCCTTCAGGCGATTCACCCCTCCACTTT. Full variable domain (remainder filled in from reference TRBV9 and TRBJ1-6): DSGVTQTPKHLITATGQRVTLRCSPRSGDLSVYWYQQSLDQGLQFLIQYYNGEERAKGNILERFSAQQFPDLHSELNLSSLELGDSALYFCASSVEPSGDSPLHFGNGTRLTVT.

The rearrangement joins TRBV5-5 to TRBJ2-7, with D unresolved. This CDR3 contains 18 residues. The V and J ends lost 4 bases and 3 bases respectively, with 26 bases between them. Germline CDR1 SGHKS, CDR2 YYEKEE (reference sequence). CDR3 in DNA: TGTGCCAGCAGCATACAACCTTCGACGGCTCTAACTATCTACGAGCAGTACTTC. Protein product: CASSIQPSTALTIYEQYF.

This clone was recorded at least ten times. The rearrangement joins TRBV28 to TRBJ2-7; no definite D call. V shed 10 bases and J shed 0 bases, with 16 bases lying between them. This CDR3 has 14 residues. Germline lookup yields CDR1 MDHEN and CDR2 SYDVKM. This CDR3 reads CATTDGQHSYEQYF. For the CDR3, the DNA is TGTGCCACTACAGACGGCCAACACTCCTACGAGCAGTACTTC.

The chain employs TRBV7-2 and TRBJ1-5, with D perhaps TRBD1 (5 bases). The CDR3 covers 13 residues. Trimming shortened V by 7 bases and J by 1 base, and 8 bases separated the two germline ends. Germline V gene data show CDR1 as SGHTA and CDR2 as FQGNSA. The chain's CDR3 is CASKTDSNQPQHF. The CDR3 DNA sequence: TGTGCCAGCAAGACAGACAGCAATCAGCCCCAGCATTTT.

This clone was picked up a small number of times. The V call is TRBV7-9, the J call TRBJ2-7; D possibly corresponds to TRBD2 (6 bases). This CDR3 is 17 amino acids long. V lost 5 bases and J 4 bases, leaving 24 bases between the germline ends. Germline-derived CDR1 and CDR2 are SEHNR and FQNEAQ (reference sequence). DNA of the CDR3: TGTGCCAGCAGCACCAACACGGTGGGACTGGACCGATACGAGCAGTACTTC. Its translation: CASSTNTVGLDRYEQYF.

V gene TRBV9 combines with J gene TRBJ2-3; D is possibly TRBD1 (6 bases). V dropped 0 bases and J dropped 2 bases, with 13 bases sitting between them. Germline V CDR1 and CDR2: SGDLS, YYNGEE. This CDR3 has 16 residues. The CDR3 region has the DNA TGTGCCAGCAGCGTAGTCGGGCAGGGGATCACAGATACGCAGTATTTT. Amino acids: CASSVVGQGITDTQYF. The full variable domain, in which reference TRBV9 and TRBJ2-3 provide the parts outside the CDR3, is DSGVTQTPKHLITATGQRVTLRCSPRSGDLSVYWYQQSLDQGLQFLIQYYNGEERAKGNILERFSAQQFPDLHSELNLSSLELGDSALYFCASSVVGQGITDTQYFGPGTRLTVL.